This section outlines one TCR beta chain sequence together with its context. Its antigen is not known. The deep-level immunoSEQ assay was used. Method: immunoSEQ multiplex PCR; TCRdb's copy keeps in-frame clones and lacks some. The sample records a few million clones, 85% to 95% being singletons. The entry originates in a study of shared clonotypes between healthy human individuals. Study-level findings and limits: Rarefaction showed sorted-subset sequencing was incomplete despite large depth. Clonotypes that were shared across a few donors made up around 5% of naive CD4 clonotypes. The authors sampled blood alone, and tissue repertoires likely differ.

The germline gives CDR1 SGHRS, CDR2 YFSETQ. This CDR3 has 16 amino acids. Trimming at V came to 3 bases and at J to 1 base, leaving 3 bases not matched to a gene. This TCR derives from a man aged 18 to 30 in good health. Some clones in this sample may be carry-over from other donors' samples. Sequenced material: naive CD4+ T cells from PBMCs. Subset in this sample: CD45RA+ positively selected. V usage is TRBV5-1 and J usage is TRBJ2-1; 11 positions match TRBD2. The CDR3 region is CASSYTSGRSYNEQFF. The CDR3 region has the DNA TGCGCCAGCAGCTACACTAGCGGGAGATCCTACAATGAGCAGTTCTTC.